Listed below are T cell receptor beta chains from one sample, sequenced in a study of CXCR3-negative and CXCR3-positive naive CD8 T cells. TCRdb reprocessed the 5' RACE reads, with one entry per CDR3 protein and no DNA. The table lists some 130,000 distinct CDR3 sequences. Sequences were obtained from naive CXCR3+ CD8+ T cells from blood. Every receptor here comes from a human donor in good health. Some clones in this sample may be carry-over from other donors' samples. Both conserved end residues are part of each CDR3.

CASPPLRTSPSTDTQYF	TRBJ2-3	TRBV2
CSARQGAPEETQYF	TRBJ2-5	TRBV20-1
CARSPRGGGVEDTQYF	TRBJ2-3	TRBV19
CASSSGYSYTEAFF	TRBJ1-1	TRBV7-8
CSVVPGLNTEAFF	TRBJ1-1	TRBV29-1
CASSPATTGVNEKLFF	TRBJ1-4	TRBV11-2
CASSPGTQFRSYEQYF	TRBJ2-7	TRBV21-1
CSARYLAGGPPEQFF	TRBJ2-1	TRBV20-1
CASSSAIRGIEQYF	TRBJ2-7	TRBV7-8
CASSQEQLHLNTEAFF	TRBJ1-1	TRBV4-2
CASSTNRGSVDGYTF	TRBJ1-2	TRBV7-2
CASSYLGWGNQPQHF	TRBJ1-5	TRBV6-2/TRBV6-3
CASSPGDRGPYNEQFF	TRBJ2-1	TRBV28
CASSPSSPGRYSHTGELFF	TRBJ2-2	TRBV7-8
CASSQAPAGTGMNEQYF	TRBJ2-7	TRBV4-2
CASSTGTGYGNQPQHF	TRBJ1-5	TRBV7-9
CSVEEGASSGSYNEQFF	TRBJ2-1	TRBV29-1
CASSWAGPRIATNEKLFF	TRBJ1-4	TRBV13